The TCR beta chain described here comes from a study of T cell responses to AZD1222 COVID-19 vaccine. About the study: Second-dose schedules of about 4 or about 12 weeks were combined. Study-wide results and limits: Donor demographics were predominantly white British with a female majority; clonal diversity may be underestimated.

The method was immunoSEQ multiplex PCR; TCRdb's version includes in-frame clones alone and lacks a portion of them. Altogether some 150,000 clones are present, roughly 91% being singletons, with the ten largest covering about 1.9%. On this clone itself: Its cognate antigen is unknown.

Germline CDR1 SGHKS, CDR2 YYEKEE (reference sequence). The CDR3 loop spans 16 amino acids. Trimming cost V 3 bases and J 3 bases, with 19 bases left between them. The sample consisted of peripheral blood, taken on day 0 of AZD1222 vaccination. The TCR originated in an adult in good health. The rearrangement uses TRBV5-5 and TRBJ2-7; D may match TRBD1 or TRBD2 (5 bases each). CDR3 loop: CASSWDPLSRDYEQYF. The CDR3 bases are TGTGCCAGCAGCTGGGACCCCCTCAGTCGGGACTACGAGCAGTACTTC.